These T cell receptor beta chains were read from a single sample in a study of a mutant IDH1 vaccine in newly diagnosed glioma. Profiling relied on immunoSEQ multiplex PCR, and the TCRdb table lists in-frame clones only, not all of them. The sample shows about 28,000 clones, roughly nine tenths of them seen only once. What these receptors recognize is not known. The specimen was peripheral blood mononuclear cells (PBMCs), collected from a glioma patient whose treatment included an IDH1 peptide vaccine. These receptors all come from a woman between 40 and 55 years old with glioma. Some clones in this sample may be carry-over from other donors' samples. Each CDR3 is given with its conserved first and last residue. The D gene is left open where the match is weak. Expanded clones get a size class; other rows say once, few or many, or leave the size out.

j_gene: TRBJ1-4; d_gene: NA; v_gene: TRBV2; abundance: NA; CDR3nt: TGTGCCTTATCGGGGGGGCAGAATGAAAAACTGTTTTTT; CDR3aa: CALSGGQNEKLFF
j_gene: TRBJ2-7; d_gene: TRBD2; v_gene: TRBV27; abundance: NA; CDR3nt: TGTGCCAGCCATGGACTAGCGAGCTCCTACGAGCAGTACTTC; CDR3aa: CASHGLASSYEQYF
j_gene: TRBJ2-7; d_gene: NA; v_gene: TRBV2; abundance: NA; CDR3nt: TGTGCCAGCGGGCCAGGCTACGAGCAGTACTTC; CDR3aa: CASGPGYEQYF
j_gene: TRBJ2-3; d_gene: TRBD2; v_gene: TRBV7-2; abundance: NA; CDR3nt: TGTGCCAGCAGCTTATTAGCGGGAGTTCAAGATACGCAGTATTTT; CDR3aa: CASSLLAGVQDTQYF
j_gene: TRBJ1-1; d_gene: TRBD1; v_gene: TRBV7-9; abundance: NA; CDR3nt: TGTGCCAGCAGACCCCCCAGGGGGGACATGAACACTGAAGCTTTCTTT; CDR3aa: CASRPPRGDMNTEAFF
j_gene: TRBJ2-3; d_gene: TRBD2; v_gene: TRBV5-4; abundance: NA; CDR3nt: TGTGCCAGCAGCCCCGGGGGGCGGTTCGGGAGGGCAGATACGCAGTATTTT; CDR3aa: CASSPGGRFGRADTQYF
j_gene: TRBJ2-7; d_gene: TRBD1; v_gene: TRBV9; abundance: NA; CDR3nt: TGTGCCAGCAGCGTAGGGGGGACAGCAAGCTACGAGCAGTACTTC; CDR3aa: CASSVGGTASYEQYF
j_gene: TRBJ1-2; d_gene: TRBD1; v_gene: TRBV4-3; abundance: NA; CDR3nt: TGCGCCAGCACCCCCGGGACAGGGGACGGGGGCTACACCTTC; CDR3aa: CASTPGTGDGGYTF
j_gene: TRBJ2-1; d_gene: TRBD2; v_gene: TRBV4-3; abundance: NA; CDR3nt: TGCGCCAGCAGCCTAGCACCCGGGGGGGAGCAGTTCTTC; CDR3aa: CASSLAPGGEQFF
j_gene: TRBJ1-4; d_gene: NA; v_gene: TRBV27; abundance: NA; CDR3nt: TGTGCCAGCAGTTTGTACTCTAATGAAAAACTGTTTTTT; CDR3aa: CASSLYSNEKLFF
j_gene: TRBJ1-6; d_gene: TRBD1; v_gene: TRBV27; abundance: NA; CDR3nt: TGTGCCAGCAGCACGTACACAGGGGCGACCGGTTCACCCCTCCACTTT; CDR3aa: CASSTYTGATGSPLHF
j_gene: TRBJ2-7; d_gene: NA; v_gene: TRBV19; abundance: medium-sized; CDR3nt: TGTGCCAGTAGTATTCTCCCCCCAGCCTTCGAGAGCTCCTACGAGCAGTACTTC; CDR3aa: CASSILPPAFESSYEQYF
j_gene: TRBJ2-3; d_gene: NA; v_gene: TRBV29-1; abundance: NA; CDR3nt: TGCAGCGTTGAAGATGTGGGGGGGCGCCAGTATTTT; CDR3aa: CSVEDVGGRQYF
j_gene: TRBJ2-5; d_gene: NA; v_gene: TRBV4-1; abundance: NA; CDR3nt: TGCGCCAGCAGCCAAGAGGGTTCTGAAGAGACCCAGTACTTC; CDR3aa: CASSQEGSEETQYF
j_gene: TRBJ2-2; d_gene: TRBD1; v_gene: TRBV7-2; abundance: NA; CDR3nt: TGTGCCAGCAGACAAACCGGGACAGCCACCGGGGAGCTGTTTTTT; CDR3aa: CASRQTGTATGELFF
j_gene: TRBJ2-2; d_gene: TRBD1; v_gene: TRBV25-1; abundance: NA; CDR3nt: TGTGCCAGCAGTCCTTCCCCTACAGGGGGCACCGGGGAGCTGTTTTTT; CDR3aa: CASSPSPTGGTGELFF
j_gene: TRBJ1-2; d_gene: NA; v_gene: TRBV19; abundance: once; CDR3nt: TGTGCCAGTAGTATTGCAGGACCTTCCTATGGCTACACCTTC; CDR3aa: CASSIAGPSYGYTF
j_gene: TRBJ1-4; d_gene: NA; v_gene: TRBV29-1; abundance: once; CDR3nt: TGCAGCGTTGAAGGTTCCGGGACAAATGAAAAACTGTTTTTT; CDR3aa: CSVEGSGTNEKLFF
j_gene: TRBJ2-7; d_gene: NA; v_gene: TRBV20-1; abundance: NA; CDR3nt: TGCAGTGCAGCACCGGGAGAGCAGTACTTC; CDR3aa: CSAAPGEQYF
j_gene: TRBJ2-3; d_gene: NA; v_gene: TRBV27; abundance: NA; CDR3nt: TGTGCCAGCAGCGGCTACACTACAGATACGCAGTATTTT; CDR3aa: CASSGYTTDTQYF
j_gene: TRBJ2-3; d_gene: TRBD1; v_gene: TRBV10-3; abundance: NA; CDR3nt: TGTGCCATCAGTGAGTCCGGGACAGGGGGTCCAGATACGCAGTATTTT; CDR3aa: CAISESGTGGPDTQYF
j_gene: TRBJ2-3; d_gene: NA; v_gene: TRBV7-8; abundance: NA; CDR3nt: TGTGCCAGCAGCCCCCCCGTGGGCACAGATACGCAGTATTTT; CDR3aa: CASSPPVGTDTQYF
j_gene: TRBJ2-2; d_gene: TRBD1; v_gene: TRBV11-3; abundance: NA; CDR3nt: TGTGCCAGCAGCTCCGACAGGGGAGGCACCGGGGAGCTGTTTTTT; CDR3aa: CASSSDRGGTGELFF
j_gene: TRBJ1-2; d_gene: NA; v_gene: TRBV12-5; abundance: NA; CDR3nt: TGTGCTAGTGGCCGCGACACGGCCGGCTACACCTTC; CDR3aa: CASGRDTAGYTF
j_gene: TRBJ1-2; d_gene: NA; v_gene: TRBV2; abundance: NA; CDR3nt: TGTGCCAGCAGCCTGGGGAAAGGAAACTATGGCTACACCTTC; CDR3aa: CASSLGKGNYGYTF
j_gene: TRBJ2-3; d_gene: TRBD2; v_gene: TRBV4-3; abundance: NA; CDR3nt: TGCGCCAGCAGCCAGTCGGGACTAGCGGACACAGATACGCAGTATTTT; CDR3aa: CASSQSGLADTDTQYF
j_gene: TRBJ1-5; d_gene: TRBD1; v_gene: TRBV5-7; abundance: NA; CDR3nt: TGTGCCAGCAGCTTGGGGACAGGGAGTAATCAGCCCCAGCATTTT; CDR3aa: CASSLGTGSNQPQHF
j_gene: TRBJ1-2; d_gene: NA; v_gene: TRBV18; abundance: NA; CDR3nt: TGTGCCAGCTCACCAACGGAGAACTATGGCTACACCTTC; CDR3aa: CASSPTENYGYTF
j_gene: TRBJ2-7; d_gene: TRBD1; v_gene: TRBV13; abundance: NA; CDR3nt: TGTGCCAGCTCTGGGGACAGCAACTCCTACGAGCAGTACTTC; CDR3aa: CASSGDSNSYEQYF
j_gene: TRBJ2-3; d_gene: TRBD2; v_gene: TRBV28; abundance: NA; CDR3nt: TGTGCCAGCAGTCCTCCCAGACTAGCGGGGGGATCAGATACGCAGTATTTT; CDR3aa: CASSPPRLAGGSDTQYF
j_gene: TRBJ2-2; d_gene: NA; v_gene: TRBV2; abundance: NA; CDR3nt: TGTGCCAGCATGGATGCTCGGGGGGGGGAGCTGTTTTTT; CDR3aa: CASMDARGGELFF
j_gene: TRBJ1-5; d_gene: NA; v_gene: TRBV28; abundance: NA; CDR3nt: TGTGCCAGCACCCGGGGGAGCAATCAGCCCCAGCATTTT; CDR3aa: CASTRGSNQPQHF